These 19 T cell receptor beta chains originate from one sample sequenced in a study of blood T cell repertoires in COVID-19 (TCRdb year 2020). Library preparation used the immunoSEQ multiplex PCR assay. Here the immuneACCESS table is served through TCRdb, limited to in-frame sequences with V and J called. Missing clones are a known gap in these copies; in checked studies unresolved V genes cover under half, and the rest lacks a known reason. For this sample there are about 250,000 clones; 85% to 90% appear just once. The ten largest clones capture about 2.2% of the sample. The sequencing sample was made of PBMCs or T cells enriched from blood (not recorded which). Source of these receptors: a woman aged 18-29 years who had recovered from COVID-19.

The J gene is TRBJ1-2, the V gene TRBV6-1, with a tentative D call TRBD1 (5 bases). The length of the CDR3 is 14 residues. CDR1 is MNHNS and CDR2 is SASEGT in the germline V gene. The V gene lost 2 bases and the J gene lost 6 bases, with 13 bases spanning the gap. The CDR3 DNA sequence: TGTGCCAGCAGTGAAATGGGGCTTAGTGATGGCTACACCTTC. Translated, it gives CASSEMGLSDGYTF.

The chain links TRBV29-1 to TRBJ2-5, with 10 bases aligning to TRBD1. Trimming cost V 6 bases and J 3 bases; bases outside gene matches: 7. The CDR3 runs to 14 residues. Germline lookup yields CDR1 SQVTM and CDR2 ANQGSEA. The DNA of the CDR3 is TGCAGCGTGGTACCCGGACAGGGGGAAGAGACCCAGTACTTC. Encoded protein: CSVVPGQGEETQYF.

This CDR3 is CASGLESGGAADTQYF. CDR3 DNA sequence: TGTGCTAGTGGTTTGGAAAGCGGGGGGGCCGCAGATACGCAGTATTTT. The V and J genes are TRBV12-5 and TRBJ2-3, with TRBD2 identical over 10 bases. This CDR3 has 16 amino acids. Germline V gene sequence: CDR1 LGHNT, CDR2 FRNRAP. V dropped 1 base and J dropped 4; count of bases not matched to a gene: 5.

The V and J genes are TRBV1 and TRBJ2-2; the table's D call, TRBD2, was not checked against the DNA. TRBV1 is a pseudogene. The CDR3 is made up of 13 amino acids. CDR3 residues: CTSSQGRPGELFF. The CDR3 DNA follows: TGCACCAGCAGCCAAGGGAGACCCGGGGAGCTGTTTTTT.

In its sample, this clone was seen once. The same CDR3 arises from other DNA sequences in this sample as well. The rearrangement links TRBV12-3 or TRBV12-4 to TRBJ1-2; a possible D gene is TRBD1 (6 bases). V shed 5 bases and J shed 4 bases, with 11 bases lying between them. The CDR3 is 13 residues long. The CDR3, as DNA: TGTGCCAGCAGTCCACAGGGAAGCTATGGCTACACCTTC. Amino acid sequence: CASSPQGSYGYTF.

The chain employs TRBV11-3 and TRBJ2-3; 13 bases agree with TRBD2. The junction had 7 bases not matched to a gene; V was cut back by 5 bases and J by 8 bases. This CDR3 is 15 amino acids long. Germline assignment: CDR1 SGHNT and CDR2 YENEEA. The CDR3 is CASSALAGGLSTQYF. CDR3 bases: TGTGCCAGCAGCGCACTAGCGGGGGGGCTAAGTACGCAGTATTTT. Based on the CDR3 plus reference TRBV11-3 and TRBJ2-3, the full variable domain is EAGVVQSPRYKIIEKKQPVAFWCNPISGHNTLYWYLQNLGQGPELLIRYENEEAVDDSQLPKDRFSAERLKGVDSTLKIQPAELGDSAVYLCASSALAGGLSTQYFGPGTRLTVL.

This clone was detected many times. V and J are TRBV11-2 and TRBJ1-4; TRBD1 matches at 8 bases. CDR1 SGHAT and CDR2 FQNNGV come from the germline V gene. The trim removed 5 bases at V and 2 bases at J, leaving 16 bases unmatched. CDR3 length: 19 residues. DNA for the CDR3: TGTGCCAGCAGCCCCTCCGGGACAGGAAATATAGGGACTAATGAAAAACTGTTTTTT. Translation: CASSPSGTGNIGTNEKLFF.

The rearrangement uses TRBV15 and TRBJ1-5, with 8 bases identical to TRBD1. The germline V gene encodes CDR1 LNHNV and CDR2 YYDKDF (reference sequence). The CDR3 runs 13 residues. V was pared by 8 bases and J by 5 bases, with 5 bases of the junction left unmatched. The CDR3 bases are TGTGCCACCGCGGACAGGGCTTATCAGCCCCAGCATTTT. This sequence encodes CATADRAYQPQHF.

The rearrangement uses TRBV2 and TRBJ2-1, with 14 bases fitting TRBD2. With V trimmed by 5 bases and J by 11 bases, 5 bases remained unmatched. Looked up from germline, CDR1 is SNHLY and CDR2 is FYNNEI. The CDR3 is 14 residues long. For the CDR3, the DNA is TGTGCCAGCAGTCCGGGACTAGCGGGGGTGAAGCAGTTCTTC. Its protein product is CASSPGLAGVKQFF. Using reference TRBV2 and TRBJ2-1 for the parts outside the CDR3, the full variable domain is EPEVTQTPSHQVTQMGQEVILRCVPISNHLYFYWYRQILGQKVEFLVSFYNNEISEKSEIFDDQFSVERPDGSNFTLKIRSTKLEDSAMYFCASSPGLAGVKQFFGPGTRLTVL.

Points on this clone: Different DNA sequences within this sample yield the same CDR3. This chain uses TRBV3-1 (or the pseudogene TRBV3-2) with TRBJ1-5; 9 bases are shared with TRBD1. V was clipped by 3 bases and J by 5 bases; unmatched bases: 2. The CDR3 contains 14 residues. CDR1 and CDR2 from the germline V gene are LGHDT and YNNKEL (reference sequence). The CDR3 coding sequence is TGTGCCAGCAGCCAGGGACAGGGAGATCAGCCCCAGCATTTT. This codes for CASSQGQGDQPQHF.

CDR3 protein: CASSKTLEQETQYF. CDR3 DNA sequence: TGTGCCAGCAGCAAGACTCTAGAGCAAGAGACCCAGTACTTC. This rearrangement joins TRBV11-2 to TRBJ2-5, with D uncertain. The CDR3 is made up of 14 amino acids. CDR1 is SGHAT, CDR2 FQNNGV, per germline. V was pared by 5 bases and J by 2 bases, with 12 bases between. Full variable domain (outside the CDR3, taken from reference TRBV11-2 and TRBJ2-5): EAGVAQSPRYKIIEKRQSVAFWCNPISGHATLYWYQQILGQGPKLLIQFQNNGVVDDSQLPKDRFSAERLKGVDSTLKIQPAKLEDSAVYLCASSKTLEQETQYFGPGTRLLVL.

V usage is TRBV10-3 and J usage is TRBJ1-1, with D tentatively TRBD1 (6 bases). The CDR3 totals 15 residues. Trimming cost V 1 base and J 0 bases, with 9 bases left between them. Germline assignment: CDR1 ENHRY and CDR2 SYGVKD. In nucleotides, the CDR3 is TGTGCCATCAGTGAGTTGGACAGCCTGAACACTGAAGCTTTCTTT. The encoded protein is CAISELDSLNTEAFF.

This clone showed up just once. The chain links TRBV3-1 (or the pseudogene TRBV3-2) to TRBJ1-6; TRBD1 might be the D (5 bases). This CDR3 has 19 amino acids. Germline V gene lookup returns CDR1 LGHDT and CDR2 YNNKEL (reference sequence). The V and J ends lost 3 bases and 0 bases respectively, with 18 bases between them. CDR3 residues: CASSHWEGRRSSYNSPLHF. In nucleotides, the CDR3 is TGTGCCAGCAGCCACTGGGAGGGACGCCGGAGCTCCTATAATTCACCCCTCCACTTT.

As DNA, the CDR3 is TGTGCCAGCAGCCAACAAAGGGGCGGGGGGGATTACGAGCAGTACTTC. Encoded protein: CASSQQRGGGDYEQYF. V usage is TRBV4-2 and J usage is TRBJ2-7; TRBD2 aligns across 9 bases. The CDR3 length is 16 residues. V trimming: 2 bases; J trimming: 4 bases; junction bases outside the gene matches: 9. Germline lookup yields CDR1 LGHNA and CDR2 YNFKEQ.

The rearrangement uses TRBV19 and TRBJ1-2; D is possibly TRBD1 (5 bases). The CDR3 has 15 amino acids. The germline V and J ends were trimmed by 4 bases and 4 bases, with 16 bases remaining between them. Germline values: CDR1 LNHDA, CDR2 SQIVND (reference sequence). CDR3 DNA sequence: TGTGCCAGTAGTAAGGAAAGGGAGGGACTCTATGGCTACACCTTC. Its translation: CASSKEREGLYGYTF. Filled out from reference TRBV19 and TRBJ1-2, the complete variable domain reads DGGITQSPKYLFRKEGQNVTLSCEQNLNHDAMYWYRQDPGQGLRLIYYSQIVNDFQKGDIAEGYSVSREKKESFPLTVTSAQKNPTAFYLCASSKEREGLYGYTFGSGTRLTVV.

This rearrangement joins TRBV5-1 to TRBJ2-3, with D possibly TRBD1 on 6 matching bases. The germline V and J ends were trimmed by 3 bases and 0 bases, with 8 bases remaining between them. CDR1 is SGHRS, CDR2 YFSETQ, per germline. This CDR3 has 14 residues. CDR3 protein: CASSSTGSTDTQYF. CDR3 coding DNA: TGCGCCAGCAGCTCGACAGGTAGCACAGATACGCAGTATTTT.

The chain has TRBV19 and TRBJ1-5; 7 bases fit TRBD1. Germline V gene sequence: CDR1 LNHDA, CDR2 SQIVND (reference sequence). The junction had 11 bases not matched to a gene; V was cut back by 6 bases and J by 3 bases. The length of the CDR3 is 16 residues. The CDR3 sequence is CASRPLRQGPNQPQHF. CDR3 DNA sequence: TGTGCCAGTAGGCCCTTGCGACAGGGACCCAATCAGCCCCAGCATTTT.

This clone was seen a few times. V gene TRBV7-9 combines with J gene TRBJ2-1, with TRBD2 matching over 10 bases. The germline V gene has CDR1 SEHNR and CDR2 FQNEAQ (reference sequence). The CDR3 covers 15 residues. V dropped 3 bases and J dropped 4; count of bases not matched to a gene: 3. In nucleotides, the CDR3 is TGTGCCAGCAGCTTCCTAGCGGGGGAGTACAATGAGCAGTTCTTC. It yields the protein CASSFLAGEYNEQFF.

The chain links TRBV29-1 to TRBJ2-7; perhaps TRBD1 as D (5 bases). This CDR3 has 11 amino acids. Trimming took 6 bases from V and 2 from J, leaving 8 bases between them. From germline, CDR1 is SQVTM and CDR2 ANQGSEA. The CDR3 DNA reads TGCAGCGTCACGACAGCCTACGAGCAGTACTTC. It codes for CSVTTAYEQYF.